The 16 T cell receptor beta chains reported below all come from one sample, sequenced in a study of memory CD4+ T cells and cytomegalovirus serostatus. Single viable CD3+CD4+CD8-CD45RO+ cells were sorted as the memory CD4+ T cells. Some clones are missing from TCRdb's copy, which holds only in-frame ones; the method was immunoSEQ multiplex PCR. The data hold over 65,000 clones, with around 76% observed a single time. The sequenced material came from memory CD4+ T cells from blood. The source of these receptors is an adult in good health and CMV-seropositive.

The chain combines TRBV6-5 with TRBJ2-5; the match to TRBD1 covers 7 bases. Trimming at V came to 2 bases and at J to 9 bases, leaving 3 bases not matched to a gene. Looked up from germline, CDR1 is MNHEY and CDR2 is SVGAGI. This CDR3 is 12 amino acids long. CDR3 residues: CASSYTQGAQYF. In nucleotides, the CDR3 is TGTGCCAGCAGTTACACCCAGGGGGCCCAGTACTTC.

This clone has only a few counts. This chain joins TRBV29-1 and TRBJ1-1, with D uncertain. Germline lookup yields CDR1 SQVTM and CDR2 ANQGSEA. V was trimmed by 4 bases and J by 1 base, leaving 7 bases between them. The CDR3 runs to 12 residues. Written as DNA, the CDR3 is TGCAGCGTTGCCCCAGGGAACACTGAAGCTTTCTTT. This codes for CSVAPGNTEAFF.

As regards this clone: One end of the junction is discordant with germline, which a read error may explain. The chain recombines TRBV7-9 with TRBJ1-2, with D perhaps TRBD1 (6 bases). The CDR3 has 12 residues. Germline CDR1 and CDR2: SEHNR and FQNEAQ (reference sequence). The CDR3: CASTLQGYGYTF. The CDR3 bases are TGTGCCAGCACCTTACAGGGTTATGGCTACACCTTC.

CDR3 DNA sequence: TGTGCCAGCAGTTTGGTAGGGGTTCTCAATCAGCCCCAGCATTTT. Protein sequence: CASSLVGVLNQPQHF. The chain links TRBV28 to TRBJ1-5; D perhaps matches TRBD1 (5 bases). Trimming cost V 3 bases and J 3 bases, with 12 bases left between them. CDR3 length equals 15 residues. Germline V lookup: CDR1 MDHEN, CDR2 SYDVKM.

This clone appeared a single time. This sequence joins TRBV10-3 and TRBJ2-1, with 10 bases that match TRBD1. Trimming removed 5 bases from V and 7 bases from J; junction bases left unmatched: 5. The CDR3 runs 14 residues. The germline CDR1 and CDR2 sequences are ENHRY and SYGVKD. Here the CDR3 reads CAISKTGGRNEQFF. The DNA for the CDR3 is TGTGCCATCAGTAAGACAGGGGGCAGGAATGAGCAGTTCTTC.

The chain couples TRBV5-4 to TRBJ1-2; a weak D match, TRBD1 (6 bases). The V gene lost 3 bases and the J gene lost 3 bases, with 21 bases spanning the gap. Germline assignment: CDR1 SGHNT and CDR2 YYREEE (reference sequence). The CDR3 sequence is 17 residues long. The DNA for the CDR3 is TGTGCCAGCAGCTCGGGGCCTCGGACAGCCGAATACTATGGCTACACCTTC. It encodes CASSSGPRTAEYYGYTF.

The chain employs TRBV14 and TRBJ2-5; no definite D call. Germline CDR1 is SGHDN and CDR2 is FVKESK. Trimming stripped 1 base from V and 5 bases from J, with 17 bases between. This CDR3 spans 16 amino acids. As DNA, the CDR3 is TGTGCCAGCAGCCAAGGCGACTTGCGAGGATGGGAGACCCAGTACTTC. It translates to CASSQGDLRGWETQYF.

This rearrangement joins TRBV27 to TRBJ1-6; perhaps TRBD1 as D (5 bases). Germline CDR1 is MNHEY and CDR2 is SMNVEV (reference sequence). CDR3 length: 14 residues. V was trimmed by 2 bases and J by 9 bases, leaving 11 bases between them. The DNA of the CDR3 is TGTGCCAGCAGTTTACTGGGTGGGGGTTCACCCCTCCACTTT. Translation: CASSLLGGGSPLHF.

The chain joins TRBV30 to TRBJ1-3; D unresolved. This CDR3 contains 13 residues. The V gene's germline CDR1 is GTSNPN and CDR2 SVGIG (reference sequence). V lost 6 bases and J lost 0, with 9 bases in between. CDR3 coding DNA: TGTGCCTGTTTCTCCTACTCTGGAAACACCATATATTTT. Translating gives CACFSYSGNTIYF. The full variable domain, rest sourced from reference TRBV30 and TRBJ1-3, is SQTIHQWPATLVQPVGSPLSLECTVEGTSNPNLYWYRQAAGRGLQLLFYSVGIGQISSEVPQNLSASRPQDRQFILSSKKLLLSDSGFYLCACFSYSGNTIYFGEGSWLTVV.

In this sample, this clone turned up a few times. The V call is TRBV4-1, the J call TRBJ2-5; 11 bases map to TRBD2. Germline V gene sequence: CDR1 MGHRA, CDR2 YSYEKL. The junction had 11 bases not matched to a gene; V was cut back by 0 bases and J by 5 bases. This CDR3 has 18 residues. The CDR3 region has the DNA TGCGCCAGCAGCCAAGAGATGGGTAGCGGGGGGGTCCGGGAGACCCAGTACTTC. Amino acid sequence: CASSQEMGSGGVRETQYF.

The chain employs TRBV7-2 and TRBJ1-1; no definite D call. Trimming took 1 base from V and 1 from J, leaving 7 bases between them. CDR3 length equals 14 residues. In germline, CDR1 is SGHTA, CDR2 FQGNSA. The CDR3 DNA follows: TGTGCCAGCAGCTTAGGCAAGGGGAACACTGAAGCTTTCTTT. This codes for CASSLGKGNTEAFF.

This rearrangement joins TRBV6-1 to TRBJ2-5; 9 nucleotides match TRBD1. The CDR3 runs 14 residues. Germline V lookup: CDR1 MNHNS, CDR2 SASEGT. V shed 4 bases, J shed 2 bases, and the junction held 2 bases outside the gene matches. CDR3 region: CASSAGTGQETQYF. For the CDR3, the DNA is TGTGCCAGCAGTGCCGGGACAGGGCAAGAGACCCAGTACTTC.

The chain uses TRBV6-1 and TRBJ2-7; TRBD2 might be the D (6 bases). V was trimmed by 0 bases and J by 0 bases, leaving 12 bases between them. Germline V gene lookup returns CDR1 MNHNS and CDR2 SASEGT. CDR3 length: 16 residues. The CDR3 sequence: CASSEAVGGYSYEQYF. The CDR3 bases are TGTGCCAGCAGTGAAGCGGTCGGGGGATACTCCTACGAGCAGTACTTC.

CDR3 nucleotide sequence: TGTGCCGTCAAAAAAGGTCAGACCTACGAGCAGTACTTC. This translates into CAVKKGQTYEQYF. The chain combines TRBV27 with TRBJ2-7; D uncertain. The V and J ends lost 11 bases and 2 bases respectively, with 16 bases between them. Per the germline V gene, CDR1 is MNHEY and CDR2 is SMNVEV (reference sequence). The CDR3 is 13 amino acids.

The genes are TRBV11-1 and TRBJ1-1, with unresolved D. V was cut by 2 bases and J by 4 bases, with 14 bases left in between. This CDR3 has 15 amino acids. The germline V gene has CDR1 SGHAT and CDR2 FQDESV (reference sequence). Here the CDR3 reads CASSLITGVTTEAFF. In DNA form, the CDR3 reads TGTGCCAGCAGCTTAATTACGGGAGTCACCACTGAAGCTTTCTTT.

V and J are TRBV9 and TRBJ2-1, with D perhaps TRBD2 (6 bases). Trimming removed 2 bases at V and 1 base at J, with 7 bases between. There are 14 residues in the CDR3. CDR1 and CDR2 from the germline V gene are SGDLS and YYNGEE. The CDR3 loop is CASSVGLSYNEQFF. The CDR3 DNA reads as TGTGCCAGCAGCGTTGGACTATCCTACAATGAGCAGTTCTTC.